Shown below are 7 T cell receptor beta chains from a single sample sequenced in a study of blood T cells in healthy people across ages. Together with a sample-barcoded 5' primer, a J-beta primer mix was included in a second PCR lasting about 7 to 11 cycles. TCRdb reprocessed the 5' RACE reads with MiXCR, giving one entry per CDR3 protein. Counted here are roughly 2 million distinct CDR3 sequences, roughly 49% occurring once; the ten biggest clones make up roughly 2%. The sequencing sample was made of blood. The receptors stem from a woman in her 40s in good health.

CDR3 region: CASSETSGTGNSPLHF. DNA of the CDR3: TGCGCCAGCAGCGAAACCTCCGGGACAGGGAATTCACCCCTCCACTTT. The chain carries TRBV5-1 and TRBJ1-6; 9 bases map to TRBD1. The J segment lost 7 bases and the V segment lost 4 bases, leaving 9 bases of the junction unmatched. CDR1 SGHRS and CDR2 YFSETQ come from the germline V gene. The CDR3 has 16 residues.

The V call is TRBV11-1, the J call TRBJ2-1, with D unclear. V lost 7 bases and J 0 bases, leaving 10 bases between the germline ends. The CDR3 sequence is 14 residues long. CDR1 and CDR2 from the germline V gene are SGHAT and FQDESV (reference sequence). CDR3 loop: CASNPLISYNEQFF. As DNA, the CDR3 is TGTGCCAGCAACCCCCTGATCTCCTACAATGAGCAGTTCTTC.

This clonotype came up a few times. The gene calls are TRBV27 and TRBJ2-4, with D maybe TRBD2 (6 bases). With the DNA end fitting TRBJ2-7 better, the J assignment may be wrong. The germline gives CDR1 MNHEY, CDR2 SMNVEV (reference sequence). CDR3 size: 14 residues. CDR3 region: CASRRDSLPYEQYF. In DNA form, the CDR3 reads TGTGCCAGCAGGCGGGACTCGTTACCCTACGAGCAGTACTTC.

This clonotype was detected only once. The rearrangement uses TRBV29-1 and TRBJ1-1; D remains unclear. The germline CDR1 and CDR2 sequences are SQVTM and ANQGSEA. This CDR3 is 12 amino acids long. V was shortened by 4 bases and J by 3 bases, with 9 bases between the two germline ends. The CDR3 protein is CSVALGHTEAFF. The CDR3 DNA follows: TGCAGCGTTGCCTTGGGCCACACTGAAGCTTTCTTT. Supplemented by reference TRBV29-1 and TRBJ1-1, the full variable domain reads SAVISQKPSRDICQRGTSLTIQCQVDSQVTMMFWYRQQPGQSLTLIATANQGSEATYESGFVIDKFPISRPNLTFSTLTVSNMSPEDSSIYLCSVALGHTEAFFGQGTRLTVV.

J is TRBJ1-2 and V is TRBV7-2; D is unresolved. Germline lookup yields CDR1 SGHTA and CDR2 FQGNSA. This CDR3 has 15 residues. The germline V and J ends were trimmed by 3 bases and 2 bases, with 13 bases remaining between them. The CDR3 bases are TGTGCCAGCAGCTTTTTTTGGACCGAGAACTATGGCTACACCTTC. Protein sequence: CASSFFWTENYGYTF. Filled out from reference TRBV7-2 and TRBJ1-2, the complete variable domain reads GAGVSQSPSNKVTEKGKDVELRCDPISGHTALYWYRQSLGQGLEFLIYFQGNSAPDKSGLPSDRFSAERTGGSVSTLTIQRTQQEDSAVYLCASSFFWTENYGYTFGSGTRLTVV.

This chain connects TRBV20-1 to TRBJ1-2; possibly TRBD1 for D (5 bases). The V end was cut by 2 bases, the J end by 7 bases, with 14 bases between. The CDR3 sequence is 13 residues long. Germline V CDR1 and CDR2: DFQATT, SNEGSKA (reference sequence). This chain's CDR3 is CSARSVDIGGYTF. The CDR3 nucleotides are TGCAGTGCTAGATCCGTGGACATAGGTGGCTACACCTTC.

J is TRBJ2-3 and V is TRBV4-3; D is uncertain. Germline loops: CDR1 LGHNA, CDR2 YSLEER. The CDR3 runs to 17 residues. Trimming removed 2 bases at V and 0 bases at J, with 15 bases between. The chain's CDR3 is CASSQSDPSKSTDTQYF. The CDR3 DNA reads as TGCGCCAGCAGCCAATCCGACCCTTCCAAAAGCACAGATACGCAGTATTTT.